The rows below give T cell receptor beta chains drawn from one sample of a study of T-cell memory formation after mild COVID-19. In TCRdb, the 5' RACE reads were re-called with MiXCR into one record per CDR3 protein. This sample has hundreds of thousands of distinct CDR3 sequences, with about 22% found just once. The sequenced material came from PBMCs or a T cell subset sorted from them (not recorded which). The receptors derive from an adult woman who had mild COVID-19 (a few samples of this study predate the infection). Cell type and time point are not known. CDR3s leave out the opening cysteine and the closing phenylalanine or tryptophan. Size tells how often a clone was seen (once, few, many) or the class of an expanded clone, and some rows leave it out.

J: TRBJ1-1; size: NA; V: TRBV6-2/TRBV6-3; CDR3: ASSLKFQGAVEAF
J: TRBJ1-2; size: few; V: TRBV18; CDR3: ASSPPVPGANYGYT
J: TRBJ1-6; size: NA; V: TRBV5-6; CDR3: ASSPKDRDNSPLH
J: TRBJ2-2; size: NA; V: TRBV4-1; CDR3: ASSQGLAGRELF
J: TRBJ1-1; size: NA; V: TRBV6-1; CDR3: ASTAGVGTEAF
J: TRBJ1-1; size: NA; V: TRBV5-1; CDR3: ASSPEGQREAF
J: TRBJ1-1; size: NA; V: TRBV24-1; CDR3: ATSDSGQGREGAF
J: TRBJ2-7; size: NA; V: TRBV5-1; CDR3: ASSLVPAPPGSEQY
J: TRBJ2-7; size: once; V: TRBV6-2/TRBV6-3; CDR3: ASAYRWVRTYEQY
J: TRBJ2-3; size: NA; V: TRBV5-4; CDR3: ASNRDRGTSSVDTQY
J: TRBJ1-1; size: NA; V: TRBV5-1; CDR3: ASSLGPRLGGVNTEAF
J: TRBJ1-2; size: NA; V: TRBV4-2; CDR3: ASSQGGQGANYGYT
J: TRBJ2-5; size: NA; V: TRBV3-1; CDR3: ASSQVQTSGKYLGRETQY
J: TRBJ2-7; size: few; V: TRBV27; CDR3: ASRPIQGIGQY
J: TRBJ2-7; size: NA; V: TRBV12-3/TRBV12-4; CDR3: ASSGLPLEQY
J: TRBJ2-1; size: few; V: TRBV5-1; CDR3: ASSFHGGPVGNEQF
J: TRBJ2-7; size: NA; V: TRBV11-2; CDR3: ASSLLTSGPYEQY
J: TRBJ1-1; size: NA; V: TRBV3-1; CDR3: ASSQFLKRAPEAF